The sequence of this T cell receptor (beta chain) was determined in a study of blood T cell repertoires in COVID-19. Study background: The origin of the acute and convalescent COVID-19 samples was the United States, Italy and Spain.

Two negative PCRs, clearance, or symptom resolution had been documented for recovered Cohort 3 donors. In the authors' workflow: Reference gene primer amplification in the assay estimated nucleated cell counts. TCRdb's table, derived via immunoSEQ multiplex PCR, lists solely in-frame clones and lacks some. V and J calls and clone size are copied from that table; D and trimming were computed from the DNA. Among 150,000 to 200,000 clones, less than 90% were seen once, and the ten largest hold roughly 8%. The CDR3 consists of 14 residues. Looked up from germline, CDR1 is MGHDK and CDR2 is SYGVNS. With 5 bases clipped from V and 10 bases from J, the junction kept 11 bases outside the gene matches.

Material for sequencing was PBMCs or T cells enriched from blood (not recorded which). The chain is built from TRBV25-1 and TRBJ2-1; 7 bases align to TRBD2. This TCR came from a woman aged 50 to 65 who had recovered from COVID-19. CDR3 region: CASSPFAGAREQFF. Written as DNA, the CDR3 is TGTGCCAGCAGTCCTTTTGCGGGAGCCCGGGAGCAGTTCTTC. The complete variable domain, with remaining parts taken from reference TRBV25-1 and TRBJ2-1, reads EADIYQTPRYLVIGTGKKITLECSQTMGHDKMYWYQQDPGMELHLIHYSYGVNSTEKGDLSSESTVSRIRTEHFPLTLESARPSHTSQYLCASSPFAGAREQFFGPGTRLTVL.